The rows below give T cell receptor beta chains drawn from one sample of a study of identifying expanded T cells in peripheral blood. Sequencing used immunoSEQ multiplex PCR; TCRdb keeps in-frame clones, though not all of them. The sample has around 70,000 clones, roughly 90% seen once. The sequencing sample was made of blood. The receptor set was obtained from a person between 18 and 75 years old in good health. Each CDR3 is given with its conserved first and last residue. The D gene is left open where the match is weak. The listing skips clone size in some rows; elsewhere it reads once, few, many or a size class.

>TRBV19|.|TRBJ2-7|TRBD1
CASSWGTGYEQYF
TGTGCCAGTAGTTGGGGGACAGGGTACGAGCAGTACTTC
>TRBV27|.|TRBJ2-1|TRBD1
CASSYRGPDDNEQFF
TGTGCCAGCAGTTACAGGGGGCCGGACGACAATGAGCAGTTCTTC
>TRBV6-1|.|TRBJ2-7|TRBD2
CASRTSGSYEQYF
TGTGCCAGCAGGACTAGCGGCTCCTACGAGCAGTACTTC
>TRBV7-2|.|TRBJ1-1|.
CASSNGGTEAFF
TGTGCCAGCAGTAATGGGGGGACTGAAGCTTTCTTT
>TRBV6-1|.|TRBJ1-2|.
CASSEVRDDLYGYTF
TGTGCCAGCAGTGAAGTTAGGGATGATTTGTATGGCTACACCTTC
>TRBV7-2|.|TRBJ1-3|.
CASSSTSDRAGNTIYF
TGTGCCAGCAGCTCTACTTCGGACAGAGCTGGAAACACCATATATTTT
>TRBV11-2|.|TRBJ2-7|.
CASSLVPGYEQYF
TGTGCCAGCAGCTTAGTTCCGGGCTACGAGCAGTACTTC
>TRBV4-3|.|TRBJ1-1|.
CASSQDSGIGTEAFF
TGCGCCAGCAGCCAAGATTCGGGGATCGGCACTGAAGCTTTCTTT
>TRBV4-3|.|TRBJ1-1|.
CASSHTEGAEAFF
TGCGCCAGCAGCCATACAGAGGGGGCTGAAGCTTTCTTT
>TRBV15|once|TRBJ2-7|.
CATSREWGSPYEQYF
TGTGCCACCAGCAGAGAATGGGGTTCCCCCTACGAGCAGTACTTC
>TRBV11-2|.|TRBJ1-1|.
CASSLVGSEAFF
TGTGCCAGCAGCTTGGTCGGGTCTGAAGCTTTCTTT
>TRBV19|.|TRBJ2-5|TRBD2
CASSPRLAGGGETQYF
TGTGCCAGTAGCCCGCGACTAGCGGGGGGGGGAGAGACCCAGTACTTC
>TRBV19|.|TRBJ1-5|TRBD1
CASSHPGGGYNQPQHF
TGTGCCAGTAGCCATCCAGGGGGGGGATACAATCAGCCCCAGCATTTT
>TRBV5-5|.|TRBJ2-1|.
CAVRAGHNEQFF
TGTGCCGTCCGGGCGGGCCACAATGAGCAGTTCTTC
>TRBV7-2|.|TRBJ1-2|.
CASSLGAMEAVYGYTF
TGTGCCAGCAGCTTAGGTGCAATGGAGGCAGTCTATGGCTACACCTTC
>TRBV18|.|TRBJ2-3|.
CASSPLAGDQDTQYF
TGTGCCAGCTCACCACTGGCAGGGGATCAAGATACGCAGTATTTT
>TRBV10-3|.|TRBJ2-5|TRBD2
CAISPSGSGQETQYF
TGTGCCATCAGTCCCTCGGGTAGCGGGCAAGAGACCCAGTACTTC
>TRBV9|few|TRBJ1-3|.
CASSVGLSGNTIYF
TGTGCCAGCAGCGTAGGCTTGAGTGGAAACACCATATATTTT
>TRBV18|.|TRBJ2-3|TRBD2
CASSPRVSGSVDTQYF
TGTGCCAGCTCACCACGGGTTAGCGGGAGCGTAGATACGCAGTATTTT
>TRBV9|.|TRBJ1-1|.
CASSPRGQGNTEAFF
TGTGCCAGCAGCCCTAGAGGCCAGGGGAACACTGAAGCTTTCTTT
>TRBV5-1|once|TRBJ2-1|TRBD1
CASNLQGSSSYNEQFF
TGCGCCAGCAACCTACAGGGGTCGAGCTCCTACAATGAGCAGTTCTTC
>TRBV5-6|.|TRBJ2-5|.
CASSLGTEETQYF
TGTGCCAGCAGCTTGGGGACCGAAGAGACCCAGTACTTC
>TRBV6-6|.|TRBJ1-4|.
CATGQIFNEKLFF
TGTGCAACGGGGCAAATTTTTAATGAAAAACTGTTTTTT
>TRBV6-6|.|TRBJ2-1|TRBD2
CASSYLGTIDPNEQFF
TGTGCCAGCAGTTACCTCGGGACTATCGACCCCAATGAGCAGTTCTTC
>TRBV29-1|.|TRBJ2-1|.
CSVGPPRTYNEQFF
TGCAGCGTTGGTCCCCCCCGAACCTACAATGAGCAGTTCTTC
>TRBV9|.|TRBJ2-1|.
CASSVVSGGHDEQFF
TGTGCCAGCAGCGTAGTGTCGGGGGGCCACGATGAGCAGTTCTTC
>TRBV11-3|.|TRBJ2-1|TRBD2
CASSYGTSGVYNEQFF
TGTGCCAGCAGCTACGGGACTAGCGGGGTGTACAATGAGCAGTTCTTC
>TRBV30|.|TRBJ1-2|.
CAWSLDSIGYTF
TGTGCCTGGAGTCTTGACAGTATTGGCTACACCTTC
>TRBV28|.|TRBJ2-5|TRBD2
CASCIAGRETQYF
TGTGCCAGCTGTATAGCGGGACGAGAGACCCAGTACTTC
>TRBV19|.|TRBJ1-6|.
CATNTESSYNSPLHF
TGTGCCACCAATACAGAGAGCTCCTATAATTCACCCCTCCACTTT
>TRBV25-1|.|TRBJ2-1|.
CASRESSYNEQFF
TGTGCCAGCAGGGAGAGTTCCTACAATGAGCAGTTCTTC
>TRBV5-1|.|TRBJ1-2|.
CASRGNYGYTF
TGCGCCAGCCGGGGGAACTATGGCTACACCTTC
>TRBV9|.|TRBJ1-2|TRBD1
CASSIQGAGGGYTF
TGTGCCAGCAGCATACAGGGGGCAGGAGGTGGCTACACCTTC
>TRBV4-1|.|TRBJ1-5|.
CASSQERSTTQHF
TGCGCCAGCAGCCAAGAACGCAGTACAACCCAGCATTTT
>TRBV19|.|TRBJ2-7|.
CASRGSPYEQYF
TGTGCCAGTAGGGGTAGCCCCTACGAGCAGTACTTC
>TRBV21-1|.|TRBJ1-2|.
CASTTKGLHYGYTF
TGTGCCAGCACTACAAAGGGGCTGCACTATGGCTACACCTTC
>TRBV27|.|TRBJ2-1|TRBD2
CASRGLADNEQFF
TGTGCCAGCAGAGGACTAGCGGACAATGAGCAGTTCTTC
>TRBV2|.|TRBJ2-2|TRBD2
CASSKTASGGGNTGELFF
TGTGCCAGCAGTAAGACAGCTAGCGGGGGTGGGAACACCGGGGAGCTGTTTTTT
>TRBV5-1|few|TRBJ2-3|.
CASSLGGVDTQYF
TGCGCCAGCAGCTTGGGAGGGGTGGATACGCAGTATTTT
>TRBV20-1|.|TRBJ2-3|.
CSALTDTQYF
TGCAGTGCACTAACAGATACGCAGTATTTT
>TRBV11-2|.|TRBJ2-1|.
CASSFGGLYNEQFF
TGTGCCAGCAGCTTCGGGGGTCTGTACAATGAGCAGTTCTTC
>TRBV7-9|.|TRBJ2-5|.
CASSLAGGGETQYF
TGTGCCAGCAGCTTAGCGGGGGGCGGAGAGACCCAGTACTTC
>TRBV7-6|.|TRBJ2-1|TRBD1
CASSNRDRDNEQFF
TGTGCCAGCAGCAACCGCGACAGGGACAATGAGCAGTTCTTC
>TRBV7-2|.|TRBJ2-3|TRBD1
CASSLSQGAGDTQYF
TGTGCCAGCAGCCTCTCCCAGGGGGCCGGAGATACGCAGTATTTT
>TRBV4-2|once|TRBJ2-7|TRBD2
CASSQEGGVEQYF
TGTGCCAGCAGCCAAGAGGGGGGGGTCGAGCAGTACTTC
>TRBV5-1|.|TRBJ2-3|TRBD2
CASRAGVGTDTQYF
TGCGCCAGCAGAGCGGGAGTGGGCACAGATACGCAGTATTTT
>TRBV2|.|TRBJ2-3|.
CASKGGSGGTDTQYF
TGTGCCAGCAAGGGGGGGAGCGGGGGCACAGATACGCAGTATTTT
>TRBV9|.|TRBJ1-3|TRBD1
CASSARTGSGNTIYF
TGTGCCAGCAGCGCACGGACAGGGTCTGGAAACACCATATATTTT
>TRBV5-5|.|TRBJ1-2|.
CASSLESRLNYGYTF
TGTGCCAGCAGCTTGGAGTCCAGGCTTAACTATGGCTACACCTTC
>TRBV27|.|TRBJ2-1|.
CASSLARGAYNEQFF
TGTGCCAGCAGTTTAGCTCGCGGGGCCTACAATGAGCAGTTCTTC
>TRBV6-6|.|TRBJ2-1|.
CASNLGGTVHNEQFF
TGTGCCAGCAACTTAGGTGGGACTGTCCACAATGAGCAGTTCTTC